This TCR beta chain was obtained from a study of blood T cell repertoires in COVID-19. The data were produced by immunoSEQ multiplex PCR, yet TCRdb's version contains in-frame clones alone and is incomplete. The table includes under 55,000 clones, roughly nine tenths detected once. The table lists this clone with a count of one. Other DNA sequences in this specimen translate into the identical CDR3. The CDR3 loop spans 14 amino acids. In germline, CDR1 is SEHNR, CDR2 FQNEAQ (reference sequence). V was pared by 5 bases and J by 0 bases, with 2 bases of the junction left unmatched. The specimen sequenced was peripheral blood. The receptor was derived from a man in his forties with active COVID-19. The gene calls are TRBV7-9 and TRBJ2-3; 7 bases match TRBD2. The CDR3 loop is CASSGLGSTDTQYF. CDR3 nucleotides: TGTGCCAGCAGCGGACTAGGAAGCACAGATACGCAGTATTTT. Full variable domain (outside the CDR3, taken from reference TRBV7-9 and TRBJ2-3): DTGVSQNPRHKITKRGQNVTFRCDPISEHNRLYWYRQTLGQGPEFLTYFQNEAQLEKSRLLSDRFSAERPKGSFSTLEIQRTEQGDSAMYLCASSGLGSTDTQYFGPGTRLTVL.